Sequencing of this TCR beta chain was carried out in a study of T cells expressing NK-cell markers. This CDR3 is built from 15 residues. Germline CDR1 SEHNR, CDR2 FQNEAQ (reference sequence). TCRdb re-analyzed the 5' RACE reads; it lists each CDR3 protein once, without DNA. Seen in this sample are 150,000 to 160,000 distinct CDR3 sequences; the ten most common clones hold about 39%. The clonotype comes from a woman aged 50 to 65 in good health. The chain joins TRBV7-9 to TRBJ1-1; TCRdb's D gene call, TRBD1, goes unchecked for lack of DNA. The specimen was blood T cells: a sorted CD56 or NKG2C T cell subset, CD4+ or CD8+ T cells, or bulk PBMC T cells (not recorded which). The CDR3 sequence is CASSPGDRLNTEAFF. The complete variable domain, with remaining parts taken from reference TRBV7-9 and TRBJ1-1, reads DTGVSQNPRHKITKRGQNVTFRCDPISEHNRLYWYRQTLGQGPEFLTYFQNEAQLEKSRLLSDRFSAERPKGSFSTLEIQRTEQGDSAMYLCASSPGDRLNTEAFFGQGTRLTVV.